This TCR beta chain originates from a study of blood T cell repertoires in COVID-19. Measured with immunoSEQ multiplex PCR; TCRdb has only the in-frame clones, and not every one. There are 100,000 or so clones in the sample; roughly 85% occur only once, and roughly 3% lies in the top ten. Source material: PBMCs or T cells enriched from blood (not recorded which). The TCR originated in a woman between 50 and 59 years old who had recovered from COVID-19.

CDR3 protein: CASSQDLAGGPDEQFF. In nucleotides, the CDR3 is TGTGCCAGCAGCCAAGATCTCGCGGGAGGGCCGGATGAGCAGTTCTTC. This chain links TRBV14 with TRBJ2-1, with 9 bases identical to TRBD2. This CDR3 is 16 amino acids long. Per the germline V gene, CDR1 is SGHDN and CDR2 is FVKESK. J gave up 8 bases and V 0 bases, and 8 bases lay outside the gene matches. Full variable domain (rest looked up from reference TRBV14 and TRBJ2-1): EAGVTQFPSHSVIEKGQTVTLRCDPISGHDNLYWYRRVMGKEIKFLLHFVKESKQDESGMPNNRFLAERTGGTYSTLKVQPAELEDSGVYFCASSQDLAGGPDEQFFGPGTRLTVL.